This T cell receptor beta chain was documented in a study of T cells after yellow fever vaccination. Looking at the study overall: SMART-Seq v4 Ultra Low Input handled preparation of low-cell-number fractions.

This clonotype was seen a few times. TCRdb ran MiXCR on the 5' RACE reads and lists one entry per CDR3 protein. The sample lists hundreds of thousands of distinct CDR3 sequences, 10% to 15% seen once, with about 15% in the top ten. Germline V lookup: CDR1 SGHRS, CDR2 YFSETQ. CDR3 size: 14 residues. The V end was cut by 1 base, the J end by 1 base, with 9 bases between. This TCR was sampled from a young man who received the YFV17D yellow fever vaccine. The chain is built from TRBV5-1 and TRBJ2-7; tentatively, D is TRBD1 (6 bases). Here the sequenced sample was PBMCs, taken on the day of the yellow fever booster vaccination. The CDR3 region has the DNA TGCGCCAGCAGCTTGTACACAGGGTCCTACGAGCAGTACTTC. Translated, it gives CASSLYTGSYEQYF.